The entry below gives a single T cell receptor (beta chain) sequence along with its context. Its antigen is as yet unknown. The sample originates from a study of cytomegalovirus exposure and HLA in healthy donors. Germline CDR1 reads MGHDK; CDR2 reads SYGVNS. The ends were cut back, 5 bases at V and 3 bases at J, with 11 bases in the middle. The CDR3 contains 13 residues. Overall study findings and caveats: Per a later analysis, HLA-associated TCR beta chains showed more clonal expansion than other, equally common TCR beta chains.

The PCR had 60 Vbeta and 13 Jbeta primers. Produced via immunoSEQ multiplex PCR; TCRdb's table is partial and in-frame only. The table lists more than 150,000 clones, roughly 90% of them singletons. V and J are TRBV25-1 and TRBJ2-7; no clear D. The sequencing sample was made of PBMCs. The clonotype comes from a girl under three years old in good health and CMV-seronegative. In DNA form, the CDR3 reads TGTGCCAGCAGTCCCATCCAAAACTACGAGCAGTACTTC. This sequence encodes CASSPIQNYEQYF.